The present entry profiles one T cell receptor beta chain with its context. Its matching antigen is unknown. This sample stems from a study of blood T cells in healthy people across ages. Study-wide results and caveats: A strong correlation between TCR beta diversity and naive T cell percentage was seen.

Primed by a sample-barcoded 5' primer and a J-beta primer mix, a second PCR proceeded for roughly 6 to 12 cycles. MiXCR, run by TCRdb on the 5' RACE reads, gives a single entry per CDR3 protein. The profile shows fewer than 2,000,000 distinct CDR3 sequences, about two fifths of them singletons. With V trimmed by 4 bases and J by 3 bases, 6 bases remained unmatched. This CDR3 region has 14 residues. Germline V gene data show CDR1 as MNHEY and CDR2 as SVGEGT. The chain recombines TRBV6-2 or TRBV6-3 with TRBJ2-7, with 7 bases that match TRBD1. The TCR sequence derives from a human donor in good health. The sequenced sample was blood. The CDR3 protein is CASSFDRQGYEQYF. The CDR3 DNA is TGTGCCAGCAGTTTTGACCGACAGGGCTACGAGCAGTACTTC.